This T cell receptor (beta chain) was found in a study of shared clonotypes between healthy human individuals. Whole-study context: A couple of female and a few male donors aged 18 to 49 were enrolled.

Authors' analysis steps: As immunoSEQ supplied junction-only sequences (without quality scores), filtering differed. The method was immunoSEQ multiplex PCR; TCRdb's version includes in-frame clones alone and lacks a portion of them. Clone size and V and J calls were adopted from that table, with D and trimming inferred from the DNA. This sample has 2 million to 2.5 million clones, with 90% to 97% found just once. The V end lost 2 bases, the J end lost 4 bases, and 12 bases lay between the germline ends. CDR1 is SGDLS, CDR2 YYNGEE, per germline. CDR3 length equals 15 residues. Material for sequencing was naive CD4+ T cells sorted from blood. The sample's subset: CD45RA+ positively selected. The J gene is TRBJ2-2, the V gene TRBV9, with D perhaps given as TRBD1 or TRBD2 (5 bases each). The source of this sequence is a man younger than 30 in good health. The DNA of the CDR3 is TGTGCCAGCAGCGTGGTCGCCGGGACCACCGGGGAGCTGTTTTTT. Translating gives CASSVVAGTTGELFF.